The rows below give T cell receptor beta chains drawn from one sample of a study of blood T cell repertoires in COVID-19. Libraries were prepared by immunoSEQ multiplex PCR; TCRdb keeps only in-frame clonotypes and omits some of them. The sample has hundreds of thousands of clones; roughly 90% are singletons. Sequencing was performed on peripheral blood. These receptors originate from a woman in her twenties or thirties with COVID-19, enrolled during active disease. Both conserved end residues are trimmed from each CDR3. Each record gives: V gene, CDR3 protein.

TRBV19 ASTTQVMNTEAF
TRBV2 ASRGLLISNEQF
TRBV4-3 ASSQQRDRKNQPQH
TRBV10-2 ASSGNLSTDTQY
TRBV3-1/TRBV3-2 ASSRGSGGSGYT
TRBV24-1 ATSGPAGTGLSYNEQF
TRBV3-1/TRBV3-2 ASGGFQETQY
TRBV9 ASSAAGTEFHFYGYT
TRBV18 ASSPLGQGRHEQF
TRBV7-6 ASSPTSKTGREDTQY
TRBV24-1 ATSGTSGIFSYNEQF
TRBV30 AWGRAQDGYT
TRBV5-6 ASSSTGTGNTEAF
TRBV6-1 ASSWQDTNYGYT
TRBV15 ATSRDRGHGYT
TRBV29-1 SLPRGPGNTEAF
TRBV12-5 ASGLPPLEKTQY
TRBV5-1 ASSLGGGANTEAF
TRBV20-1 SASRQVNEKLF
TRBV5-1 ASSLAVGPRTGSYNEQF
TRBV7-2 ASTLGHVYNSPLH
TRBV10-2 ASSESPLAGFSYNEQF
TRBV19 ASRKTRQGRIEKLF
TRBV6-2/TRBV6-3 ASSYWTGANTEAF
TRBV3-1/TRBV3-2 ASSITLSGGQKRETQY
TRBV24-1 ATQSSGRAGNEQF
TRBV6-5 ASHNRGSGTEAF
TRBV6-6 ASSPNGDTGTGYT
TRBV12-3/TRBV12-4 ASSQDTYTIY
TRBV9 ASSAGGSLSAPSSYEQY
TRBV7-2 ASSLVSGNEKLF
TRBV7-9 ASSPRDSSYNEQF
TRBV5-4 ASSPRTGGYEQY
TRBV11-2 ASSRSSSGRNTGELF
TRBV13 ASSLSVDRANEKLF
TRBV29-1 SVDPTSGGTDTQY
TRBV9 ASSPRTDNYGYT
TRBV5-8 ASSRPPESGNTIY
TRBV6-2/TRBV6-3 ASSYGTGFKNIQY
TRBV11-2 ASSFVLTSYNEQF
TRBV6-5 ASSYTGGGTEAF
TRBV5-6 ASSPGHVNTEAF
TRBV5-1 ASSSTGDTEAF
TRBV16 ASSQGSYIAYNEQF
TRBV7-9 ASSLDGLNNYGYT
TRBV7-2 ASSSPRGARETQY
TRBV10-2 ASRETVSNQPQH
TRBV2 ASATASTNEKLF
TRBV9 ASSDSSTGNRHEQY
TRBV7-9 ASSLSTEAF
TRBV19 ASRGLVGTDTQY
TRBV5-1 ASSLAGGRNNEQF
TRBV4-1 ASSPGQGPRNTEAF
TRBV27 ASSLGPGQGFSPLH
TRBV10-3 AISERTGGIFNEQF
TRBV15 ATSRRTGGGLETQY
TRBV4-2 ASSQGGLAGAGTDTQY